What follows is one T cell receptor (beta chain) and its context. This receptor's antigen is unknown. Base qualities were left out, and no much larger clone turns up one base away. TCRbeta CDR3 regions were amplified from genomic DNA by means of the immunoSEQ Assay, a bias-controlled multiplex PCR. The original methods were these. The number of nucleated cells in each sample was estimated from the amplification of reference gene primers within the assay. Sequence reads were collapsed and filtered to measure the absolute abundance of every unique TCRbeta CDR3 rearrangement. For each sample, productive Simpson clonality was calculated as the square root of Simpson's diversity index over productive rearrangements. This immuneACCESS table, as held by TCRdb, lists in-frame sequences with V and J called but not all clones. Of the missing ones, under half trace to an unresolved V gene in checked studies; the others have no known cause. Clonal size and the V and J genes are those of that table, whereas D and trimming came from the DNA. The sample records 100,000 to 120,000 clones, nearly 80% of which are singletons. 16% of the sample comes from the top ten.

These data belong to a study of blood T cell repertoires in COVID-19 (dated by TCRdb to 2020 to 2022). With respect to the entire study: The collaborator samples originated in the United States, Italy and Spain and spanned the acute and convalescent phases of COVID-19. The material from the prospective study consisted of cDNA or gDNA derived from T cells, B-cell-depleted T cells, or PBMCs. Subjects who had been exposed to COVID-19, were actively infected with it, or had recovered from it provided the deeply sampled blood TCRbeta repertoires that made up the dataset. A freely available public database, intended as a resource for researchers studying the immune response to SARS-CoV-2, is where the repertoires were released. Samples were obtained from the ongoing ImmuneRACE study (first 160 participants) and from roughly 1,300 subjects provided by 6 global collaborators. The sample metadata nearly always contained a de-identified subject ID, COVID-19 status, age in years and sex. HLA class I and class II types, where available, came from metadata supplied by the sample provider rather than from assay-based typing.

Study-level results and caveats: The amount of clinical and demographic metadata varied by source and participant and was provided uncurated.

Whole blood was collected in K2EDTA tubes by collaborating institutions according to the institutions' own protocols. For TCRbeta analysis, collaborators shipped samples in one of three forms: frozen whole blood, isolated PBMCs, or DNA extracted from either of those sample types. At the junction V is shortened by 3 bases and J by 1 base, with 13 bases in between. Spanning cysteine to phenylalanine, the CDR3 consists of 16 amino acids. The read is trimmed to its CDR3 DNA, 48 bases read in frame from base 1. The germline V gene encodes CDR1 SGHNT and CDR2 YYREEE (reference sequence). The TCR was taken from a woman older than 75 with active or convalescent COVID-19. The chain joins TRBV5-4 to TRBJ2-2; the D gene is possibly TRBD2, with 6 bases matching. Material: peripheral blood. The CDR3: CASSYPGTQNTGELFF. The nucleotide sequence reads as follows: TGTGCCAGCAGCTATCCAGGGACTCAGAACACCGGGGAGCTGTTTTTT.